Each of the 29 T cell receptor beta chains below was sequenced from the same sample in a study of T cell repertoires in cytomegalovirus infection. MiXCR was run by TCRdb on the reads, yielding one entry per CDR3 protein. Seen here are approximately 730,000 distinct CDR3 sequences, around a third observed once, and the top ten hold 18%. Their antigens remain unidentified. Specimen: cultured PBMCs, collected from culture after CMV antigen stimulation. The receptors here all came from a human donor in good health (CMV status not recorded). Some clones in this sample may be carry-over from other donors' samples.

This clonotype has at least ten counts. The chain carries TRBV7-2 and TRBJ2-5; no reliable D call. Germline-derived CDR1 and CDR2 are SGHTA and FQGNSA. V lost 3 bases and J 4 bases, leaving 9 bases between the germline ends. This CDR3 is 13 amino acids long. CDR3 nucleotide sequence: TGTGCCAGCAGCTTTGGGCGACGAGAGACCCAGTACTTC. Protein sequence: CASSFGRRETQYF.

The CDR3 bases are TGCGCCAGCAGCACCCGGGCTCGGGGGGGCACTGAAGCTTTCTTT. Protein: CASSTRARGGTEAFF. V usage is TRBV4-3 and J usage is TRBJ1-1; perhaps TRBD1 as D (5 bases). This CDR3 has 15 residues. V was clipped by 5 bases and J by 4 bases, with 17 bases between them. CDR1 LGHNA and CDR2 YSLEER come from the germline V gene.

The genes are TRBV7-8 and TRBJ1-4, with TRBD1 identical over 7 bases. This CDR3 is built from 17 residues. Trimming took 6 bases from V and 8 from J; bases not matched to a gene: 18. The germline gives CDR1 SGHVS, CDR2 FQNEAQ. The CDR3 loop is CASRPLPRTGVKEKLFF. The CDR3 region has the DNA TGTGCCAGCAGGCCTTTACCCCGAACAGGGGTTAAGGAAAAACTGTTTTTT.

This clonotype came up a few times. The chain is built from TRBV6-2 or TRBV6-3 and TRBJ2-3, with unresolved D. The V end was cut by 6 bases, the J end by 6 bases, with 13 bases between. CDR3 length equals 13 residues. From germline, CDR1 is MNHEY and CDR2 SVGEGT. The CDR3 loop reads CASRATYRDTQYF. The CDR3 DNA reads as TGTGCCAGCAGAGCAACCTATCGGGATACGCAGTATTTT.

The chain recombines TRBV20-1 with TRBJ2-7; D is ambiguous. Per the germline V gene, CDR1 is DFQATT and CDR2 is SNEGSKA (reference sequence). This CDR3 has 11 amino acids. The V and J ends lost 6 bases and 6 bases respectively, with 12 bases between them. In nucleotides, the CDR3 is TGCAGTGCCTCGGCGGTTATCGAGCAGTACTTC. Amino acids: CSASAVIEQYF.

Only a few counts were recorded for this clonotype. The chain joins TRBV29-1 to TRBJ2-3, with TRBD1 identical over 8 bases. With V trimmed by 6 bases and J by 1 base, 0 bases remained unmatched. Germline CDR1 reads SQVTM; CDR2 reads ANQGSEA. The CDR3 spans 12 residues. The CDR3 is CSVGQGTDTQYF. CDR3 DNA: TGCAGCGTGGGACAGGGCACAGATACGCAGTATTTT.

This sequence joins TRBV12-3 or TRBV12-4 and TRBJ1-1; perhaps TRBD1 as D (6 bases). Between the trimmed V and J ends, which lost 6 bases and 5 bases, there was a span of 13 bases. This CDR3 has 13 residues. The CDR3 DNA reads TGTGCCAGCAGCCTACAGGGAGTAACTGAAGCTTTCTTT. Protein: CASSLQGVTEAFF.

This clonotype showed up just once. The genes are TRBV7-2 and TRBJ2-1; D not resolved. CDR3 size: 12 residues. Germline V gene data show CDR1 as SGHTA and CDR2 as FQGNSA. V was cut by 5 bases and J by 6 bases, with 8 bases left in between. CDR3 sequence: CASSVIFNEQFF. Written as DNA, the CDR3 is TGTGCCAGCAGCGTCATTTTCAATGAGCAGTTCTTC.

This clonotype was counted many times. The chain employs TRBV7-2 and TRBJ2-3; TRBD2 matches at 15 bases. Germline loops: CDR1 SGHTA, CDR2 FQGNSA. The junction had 5 bases not matched to a gene; V was cut back by 8 bases and J by 5 bases. This CDR3 has 15 residues. For the CDR3, the DNA is TGTGCCAGCGCAAGGACTAGCGGGAGGGGAGATACGCAGTATTTT. It codes for CASARTSGRGDTQYF.

This clonotype was counted only a few times. The rearrangement links TRBV28 to TRBJ2-1, with 7 bases aligning to TRBD2. Germline CDR1 MDHEN, CDR2 SYDVKM. This CDR3 is built from 13 residues. CDR3 bases: TGTGCTGGGGGGGGGAGCTCCTACAATGAGCAGTTCTTC. This encodes CAGGGSSYNEQFF.

The rearrangement joins TRBV20-1 to TRBJ2-3, with D unclear. The V end lost 5 bases, the J end lost 0 bases, and 12 bases lay between the germline ends. Per germline, CDR1 DFQATT and CDR2 SNEGSKA (reference sequence). The CDR3 has 14 amino acids. CDR3 coding DNA: TGCAGTGCTCCGCTTAGTACAAGCACAGATACGCAGTATTTT. Encoded protein: CSAPLSTSTDTQYF.

This clonotype was detected only a few times. The chain couples TRBV27 to TRBJ2-5; D possibly corresponds to TRBD1 (6 bases). The V end was cut by 5 bases, the J end by 7 bases, with 23 bases between. The CDR3 extends over 16 amino acids. The germline V gene has CDR1 MNHEY and CDR2 SMNVEV (reference sequence). CDR3 in DNA: TGTGCCAGCAGTAGCCCCCGGACAGACGGTCTTGGGACCCAGTACTTC. Protein sequence: CASSSPRTDGLGTQYF.

This chain connects TRBV6-2 or TRBV6-3 to TRBJ2-1, with TRBD2 matching over 12 bases. The CDR3 runs 15 residues. V was pared by 9 bases and J by 10 bases, with 13 bases of the junction left unmatched. The germline CDR1 and CDR2 sequences are MNHEY and SVGEGT. The DNA of the CDR3 is TGTGCCAGAGGGGTCGGACTAGCGGGGAACCACGAGCAGTTCTTC. The encoded protein is CARGVGLAGNHEQFF.

The chain couples TRBV9 to TRBJ2-5; 11 bases are shared with TRBD2. V dropped 4 bases and J dropped 1; count of bases not matched to a gene: 6. Germline assignment: CDR1 SGDLS and CDR2 YYNGEE. This CDR3 region has 16 residues. CDR3 sequence: CASSLTGTSGQETQYF. Here the CDR3 DNA reads TGTGCCAGCAGCCTTACGGGGACTAGCGGCCAAGAGACCCAGTACTTC.

This clonotype was counted a few times. The V gene is TRBV7-2, the J gene TRBJ2-5; TRBD2 agrees at 9 bases. In germline, CDR1 is SGHTA, CDR2 FQGNSA. This CDR3 comprises 18 residues. The V and J ends lost 5 bases and 5 bases, in that order; junction bases with no gene match: 18. CDR3 nucleotide sequence: TGTGCCAGCAGCCTTAACCGAGGGGCGGGAGGGTCCTCGGAGACCCAGTACTTC. Its protein is CASSLNRGAGGSSETQYF.

The rearrangement uses TRBV27 and TRBJ2-7, with D possibly TRBD2 on 6 matching bases. The V end lost 6 bases, the J end lost 1 base, and 13 bases lay between the germline ends. Germline CDR1 and CDR2: MNHEY and SMNVEV (reference sequence). This CDR3 is 14 amino acids long. The CDR3 coding sequence is TGTGCCAGCAGCGATTTAGCGGAATCCTACGAGCAGTACTTC. It specifies CASSDLAESYEQYF.

The J gene is TRBJ2-5, the V gene TRBV7-2, with D tentatively TRBD1 (5 bases). The germline V and J ends were trimmed by 1 base and 5 bases, with 14 bases remaining between them. Germline assignment: CDR1 SGHTA and CDR2 FQGNSA. CDR3 length equals 15 residues. CDR3 coding DNA: TGTGCCAGCAGCTTAGGGACATGGCTAGGGGAGACCCAGTACTTC. Its protein product is CASSLGTWLGETQYF.

This clonotype has just a few counts. The chain couples TRBV6-6 to TRBJ2-2, with D hard to call. The germline V gene has CDR1 MNHNY and CDR2 SVGAGI (reference sequence). This CDR3 contains 12 residues. V gave up 2 bases and J gave up 8 bases, with 6 bases separating them. The CDR3 sequence: CASSYRNGELFF. The CDR3 region has the DNA TGTGCCAGCAGTTACCGGAATGGGGAGCTGTTTTTT.

This clonotype was seen only once. The chain carries TRBV27 and TRBJ2-3; the D gene is possibly TRBD1 (5 bases). CDR1 is MNHEY, CDR2 SMNVEV, per germline (reference sequence). This CDR3 spans 14 amino acids. Trimming shortened V by 5 bases and J by 3 bases, and 12 bases separated the two germline ends. The chain's CDR3 is CASSPWPGTDTQYF. In DNA, the CDR3 is TGTGCCAGCAGTCCGTGGCCAGGGACAGATACGCAGTATTTT.

This clonotype was found a few times. The rearrangement joins TRBV12-3 or TRBV12-4 to TRBJ1-6; D may be TRBD1 (5 bases). Trimming pared 11 bases from V and 7 bases from J, leaving 21 bases between. The CDR3 extends over 15 amino acids. CDR3 loop: CASSGAVAMNSPLHF. In nucleotides, the CDR3 is TGTGCCTCCTCCGGGGCGGTGGCGATGAATTCACCCCTCCACTTT.

V gene TRBV20-1 combines with J gene TRBJ2-5, with TRBD1 matching 10 bases. V shed 6 bases and J 5 bases; nucleotides not matched to a gene: 9. Per germline, CDR1 DFQATT and CDR2 SNEGSKA (reference sequence). This CDR3 has 14 amino acids. DNA of the CDR3: TGCAGTGCCATTCGACAGGGGGCAGGGGAGACCCAGTACTTC. As protein: CSAIRQGAGETQYF.

Written as DNA, the CDR3 is TGCAGTGCTAGAGATCCAACCCGCGAGCAGTACTTC. This translates into CSARDPTREQYF. V usage is TRBV20-1 and J usage is TRBJ2-7; no reliable D call. The CDR3 contains 12 residues. The V gene lost 0 bases and the J gene lost 6 bases, with 9 bases spanning the gap. Looked up from germline, CDR1 is DFQATT and CDR2 is SNEGSKA (reference sequence).

The chain's CDR3 is CSAHTTSFTTDTQYF. The CDR3, as DNA: TGCAGTGCCCATACGACTAGCTTCACCACAGATACGCAGTATTTT. This chain uses TRBV20-1 with TRBJ2-3; 7 bases fit TRBD2. The CDR3 contains 15 residues. V was clipped by 6 bases and J by 2 bases; unmatched bases: 11. Germline CDR1 is DFQATT and CDR2 is SNEGSKA (reference sequence).

The chain links TRBV20-1 to TRBJ2-3; D remains ambiguous. CDR3 length: 16 residues. In germline, CDR1 is DFQATT, CDR2 SNEGSKA (reference sequence). Trimming cost V 0 bases and J 1 base, with 14 bases left between them. The CDR3, as DNA: TGCAGTGCTAGAGATCCAGCCCCTTCACGCACAGATACGCAGTATTTT. Its translation is CSARDPAPSRTDTQYF.

CDR3 sequence (DNA): TGTGCTAGTGGTTTGGTATCGGTAATAGGGGCCGTCCCCTACAATGAGCAGTTCTTC. Protein sequence: CASGLVSVIGAVPYNEQFF. The genes are TRBV12-5 and TRBJ2-1, with D maybe TRBD1 (5 bases). CDR1 LGHNT and CDR2 FRNRAP come from the germline V gene. The CDR3 runs to 19 residues. V was pared by 0 bases and J by 2 bases, with 20 bases between.

The chain combines TRBV20-1 with TRBJ2-5; no clear D. CDR3 size: 13 residues. Trimming took 0 bases from V and 7 from J, leaving 12 bases between them. CDR1 and CDR2 from the germline V gene are DFQATT and SNEGSKA (reference sequence). CDR3 region: CSARDSARRTQYF. In DNA, the CDR3 is TGCAGTGCTAGAGATTCGGCTAGGCGGACCCAGTACTTC.

The CDR3 nucleotides read TGTGCCAGCAGTGAAGATGCGACCCAACCTGTGGGCTACACCTTC. Translated: CASSEDATQPVGYTF. V gene TRBV6-1 combines with J gene TRBJ1-2; D unclear. In germline, CDR1 is MNHNS, CDR2 SASEGT. Trimming took 1 base from V and 8 from J, leaving 17 bases between them. The CDR3 totals 15 residues.

This clonotype turned up a few times. The gene calls are TRBV7-9 and TRBJ2-3, with TRBD2 matching 11 bases. Germline CDR1 reads SEHNR; CDR2 reads FQNEAQ (reference sequence). Trimming took 5 bases from V and 5 from J; bases not matched to a gene: 9. CDR3 size: 16 residues. CDR3 sequence reads: CASSPPSGRRRDTQYF. The CDR3, as DNA: TGTGCCAGCAGCCCCCCTAGCGGGAGGCGGAGAGATACGCAGTATTTT. Supplemented by reference TRBV7-9 and TRBJ2-3, the full variable domain reads DTGVSQNPRHKITKRGQNVTFRCDPISEHNRLYWYRQTLGQGPEFLTYFQNEAQLEKSRLLSDRFSAERPKGSFSTLEIQRTEQGDSAMYLCASSPPSGRRRDTQYFGPGTRLTVL.

This clonotype was observed a handful of times. The junction departs from the called germline gene at one end, perhaps through a read error. The chain combines TRBV28 with TRBJ2-7; TRBD1 agrees at 9 bases. CDR3 length: 13 residues. Germline V gene data show CDR1 as MDHEN and CDR2 as SYDVKM. Here the CDR3 DNA reads TGTGCCAGCAGTAACATCCGGGACAGGGTTCTTGGGTTC. It translates to CASSNIRDRVLGF.